The 4 T cell receptor beta chains given below trace back to one sample, sequenced in a study of response to subunit inactivated influenza vaccine. TCRdb itself ran the RT-PCR reads through MiXCR, one entry per CDR3 protein. This sample has over 150,000 distinct CDR3 sequences, with about 11% found just once. Sequencing used non-naive T cells sorted from PBMCs, obtained more than 35 days after vaccination. These receptors all come from a middle-aged man who received an inactivated influenza vaccine.

This clonotype was counted a few times. The J gene is TRBJ1-1, the V gene TRBV7-8; D is perhaps TRBD1 (5 bases). V was pared by 0 bases and J by 3 bases, with 26 bases between. Germline V lookup: CDR1 SGHVS, CDR2 FQNEAQ. This CDR3 spans 20 amino acids. As DNA, the CDR3 is TGTGCCAGCAGCTTAGCGAGTATGGGGCTATGGGGGGGATTCGACACTGAAGCTTTCTTT. Translating it yields CASSLASMGLWGGFDTEAFF.

In DNA, the CDR3 is TGCAGCCACGGACCAGTGGGCTACGAGCAGTACTTC. Translation: CSHGPVGYEQYF. This rearrangement joins TRBV20-1 to TRBJ2-7; D unresolved. CDR1 DFQATT and CDR2 SNEGSKA come from the germline V gene (reference sequence). The CDR3 length is 12 residues.

Only a few counts were recorded for this clonotype. The V call is TRBV12-3 or TRBV12-4, the J call TRBJ2-1; 8 bases fit TRBD1. The CDR3 covers 19 residues. The V gene end was trimmed by 1 base and the J gene end by 2 bases; junction bases not matched to a gene: 13. CDR3 DNA: TGTGCCAGCAGTTTAGAGACAGGGGCCGCAAAGACTACCTACAATGAGCAGTTCTTC. It yields the protein CASSLETGAAKTTYNEQFF.

This clonotype was seen more than once but under ten times. The V gene is TRBV28, the J gene TRBJ2-2; 11 bases map to TRBD2. The CDR3 spans 15 residues. V was clipped by 6 bases and J by 6 bases; unmatched bases: 6. Germline CDR1 and CDR2: MDHEN and SYDVKM. Here the CDR3 DNA reads TGTGCCAGCAGCCATAGCGGGGGGGCTGCCGGGGAGCTGTTTTTT. Its translation is CASSHSGGAAGELFF.